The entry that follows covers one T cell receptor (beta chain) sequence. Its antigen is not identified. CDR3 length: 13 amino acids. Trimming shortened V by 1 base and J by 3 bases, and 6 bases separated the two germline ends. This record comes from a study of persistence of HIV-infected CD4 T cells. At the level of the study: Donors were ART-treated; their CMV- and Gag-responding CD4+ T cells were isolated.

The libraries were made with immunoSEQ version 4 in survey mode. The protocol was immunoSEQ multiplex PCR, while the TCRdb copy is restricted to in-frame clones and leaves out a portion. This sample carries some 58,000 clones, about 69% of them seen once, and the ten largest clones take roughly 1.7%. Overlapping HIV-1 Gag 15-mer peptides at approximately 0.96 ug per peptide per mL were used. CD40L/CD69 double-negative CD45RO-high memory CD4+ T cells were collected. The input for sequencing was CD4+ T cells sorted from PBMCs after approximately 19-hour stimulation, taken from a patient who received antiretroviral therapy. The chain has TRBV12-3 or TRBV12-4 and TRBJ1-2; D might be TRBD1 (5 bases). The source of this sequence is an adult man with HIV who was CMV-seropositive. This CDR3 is CASSLGGDYGYTF. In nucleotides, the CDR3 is TGTGCCAGCAGTTTAGGGGGCGACTATGGCTACACCTTC.